This entry lists 30 T cell receptor beta chains sequenced from one sample in a study of T cells in tuberculosis. Noted time point: new active TB diagnosis, blood taken before or within 7 days of starting treatment. The protocol was immunoSEQ multiplex PCR, while the TCRdb copy is restricted to in-frame clones and leaves out a portion. The sample lists 30,000 to 40,000 clones, approximately 89% occurring once. Specimen: PBMCs, collected at tuberculosis diagnosis. The source of these receptors is an adult with tuberculosis.

The V call is TRBV5-1, the J call TRBJ2-1, with D tentatively TRBD1 (5 bases). Germline assignment: CDR1 SGHRS and CDR2 YFSETQ. This CDR3 is built from 14 residues. Between the trimmed V and J ends, which lost 0 bases and 2 bases, there was a span of 6 bases. The CDR3 DNA is TGCGCCAGCAGCTTGGGACAGACCTACAATGAGCAGTTCTTC. The encoded protein is CASSLGQTYNEQFF.

Only one count was recorded for this clone. The chain carries TRBV28 and TRBJ1-2, with 12 bases fitting TRBD1. The CDR3 totals 17 residues. Germline V CDR1 and CDR2: MDHEN, SYDVKM. Trimming at V came to 6 bases and at J to 5 bases, leaving 13 bases not matched to a gene. The CDR3 coding sequence is TGTGCCAGCAGCGAACCGGGACAGGGGGCAGTAGGGTATGGCTACACCTTC. Amino acid sequence: CASSEPGQGAVGYGYTF.

This chain links TRBV6-5 with TRBJ1-2, with TRBD1 identical over 9 bases. The junction had 7 bases not matched to a gene; V was cut back by 2 bases and J by 6 bases. The CDR3 runs to 15 residues. Germline loops: CDR1 MNHEY, CDR2 SVGAGI. The CDR3 spells CASSYPGQGVHGYTF. The CDR3, as DNA: TGTGCCAGCAGTTACCCGGGACAGGGAGTTCATGGCTACACCTTC.

The chain employs TRBV4-3 and TRBJ2-2; a weak D match, TRBD2 (5 bases). The ends were cut back, 0 bases at V and 1 base at J, with 9 bases in the middle. CDR3 size: 16 residues. Germline lookup yields CDR1 LGHNA and CDR2 YSLEER. CDR3 DNA sequence: TGCGCCAGCAGCCAAGATCGGGGTCTGAACACCGGGGAGCTGTTTTTT. It codes for CASSQDRGLNTGELFF.

The genes are TRBV12-5 and TRBJ2-5; D remains ambiguous. V lost 5 bases and J 2 bases, leaving 9 bases between the germline ends. Germline V gene lookup returns CDR1 LGHNT and CDR2 FRNRAP. The CDR3 runs to 13 residues. The CDR3, as DNA: TGTGCTAGTGGTCCCCCACTGCAAGAGACCCAGTACTTC. As protein: CASGPPLQETQYF.

This chain joins TRBV19 and TRBJ2-7; 9 nucleotides agree with TRBD1. The CDR3 spans 14 residues. The V and J ends lost 5 bases and 2 bases, in that order; junction bases with no gene match: 4. Germline assignment: CDR1 LNHDA and CDR2 SQIVND (reference sequence). The CDR3 loop reads CASSAGTGTYEQYF. The CDR3 DNA is TGTGCCAGTAGTGCGGGGACAGGGACCTACGAGCAGTACTTC.

This rearrangement joins TRBV7-8 to TRBJ2-3; D is possibly TRBD2 (5 bases). The CDR3 length is 15 residues. V lost 7 bases to trimming and J lost 0 bases, with 14 bases between them. CDR1 is SGHVS and CDR2 is FQNEAQ in the germline V gene. CDR3 sequence: CASTRMPSSTDTQYF. DNA of the CDR3: TGTGCCAGCACCCGCATGCCTAGCAGCACAGATACGCAGTATTTT.

The genes are TRBV4-3 and TRBJ2-6, with D unresolved. This CDR3 contains 16 residues. CDR1 LGHNA and CDR2 YSLEER come from the germline V gene. Trimming shortened V by 1 base and J by 2 bases, and 9 bases separated the two germline ends. CDR3 DNA: TGCGCCAGCAGCCAAGGAACAGTGACTGGGGCCAACGTCCTGACTTTC. Protein sequence: CASSQGTVTGANVLTF.

The V call is TRBV30, the J call TRBJ1-3; 7 nucleotides match TRBD1. In germline, CDR1 is GTSNPN, CDR2 SVGIG (reference sequence). The V segment lost 5 bases and the J segment 0 bases; nucleotides outside the gene matches: 4. CDR3 length: 14 amino acids. The CDR3 loop is CAWPGTDSGNTIYF. In DNA form, the CDR3 reads TGTGCCTGGCCCGGGACAGACTCTGGAAACACCATATATTTT.

This chain links TRBV6-4 with TRBJ2-1, with 7 bases matching TRBD2. Germline lookup yields CDR1 MRHNA and CDR2 SNTAGT. Trimming at V came to 2 bases and at J to 1 base, leaving 2 bases not matched to a gene. The CDR3 runs 15 residues. The CDR3 sequence is CASSDKAGSYNEQFF. In nucleotides, the CDR3 is TGTGCCAGCAGTGACAAAGCGGGGTCCTACAATGAGCAGTTCTTC.

The rearrangement links TRBV6-1 to TRBJ1-3, with D perhaps matching TRBD1 (6 bases). Trimming stripped 3 bases from V and 2 bases from J, with 14 bases between. Germline V lookup: CDR1 MNHNS, CDR2 SASEGT. CDR3 length: 16 residues. The CDR3 region has the DNA TGTGCCAGCAGTGACGTACGGACAGTTGCTGGAAACACCATATATTTT. This encodes CASSDVRTVAGNTIYF.

In DNA form, the CDR3 reads TGTGCCAGCAGGTCACCAGGGAGGGGGACTACTGAAGCTTTCTTT. The encoded protein is CASRSPGRGTTEAFF. This chain links TRBV6-5 with TRBJ1-1; D is possibly TRBD1 (6 bases). CDR1 MNHEY and CDR2 SVGAGI come from the germline V gene. Trimming removed 6 bases at V and 5 bases at J, with 19 bases between. The CDR3 is 15 residues long.

V gene TRBV5-1 combines with J gene TRBJ1-1, with TRBD1 identical over 8 bases. The CDR3 is made up of 15 amino acids. V shed 9 bases, J shed 7 bases, and the junction held 17 bases outside the gene matches. Germline CDR1 reads SGHRS; CDR2 reads YFSETQ. CDR3 nucleotide sequence: TGCGCCACGCGATCGACAGGGGCGATTAGGGATGAAGCTTTCTTT. The encoded protein is CATRSTGAIRDEAFF.

This clone has just one count. The chain carries TRBV4-1 and TRBJ1-5; D perhaps matches TRBD1 (5 bases). Per the germline V gene, CDR1 is MGHRA and CDR2 is YSYEKL. V gave up 4 bases and J gave up 0 bases, with 16 bases separating them. This CDR3 is 17 amino acids long. The CDR3 DNA follows: TGCGCCAGCAGCCTAACTCAGAGTCAGGGTAGCAATCAGCCCCAGCATTTT. Protein sequence: CASSLTQSQGSNQPQHF.

This chain connects TRBV10-1 to TRBJ2-3; D gene unclear. The V and J ends lost 9 bases and 3 bases respectively, with 10 bases between them. Germline-derived CDR1 and CDR2 are WNHNN and SYGVQD (reference sequence). The CDR3 is 12 residues long. The CDR3 spells CARPTVTDTQYF. Written as DNA, the CDR3 is TGCGCCAGACCCACAGTAACAGATACGCAGTATTTT.

The chain uses TRBV6-6 and TRBJ2-5; possibly TRBD2 for D (5 bases). Germline V gives CDR1 MNHNY, CDR2 SVGAGI (reference sequence). The CDR3 extends over 13 amino acids. Trimming took 6 bases from V and 5 from J, leaving 13 bases between them. CDR3 region: CASRPGQRETQYF. In nucleotides, the CDR3 is TGTGCCAGCAGACCCGGGCAGCGGGAGACCCAGTACTTC.

The chain links TRBV6-4 to TRBJ2-7; D perhaps matches TRBD2 (7 bases). Germline V CDR1 and CDR2: MRHNA, SNTAGT. The CDR3 contains 15 residues. The germline V and J ends were trimmed by 6 bases and 4 bases, with 19 bases remaining between them. Here the CDR3 reads CASSMDSSGGYEQYF. CDR3 in DNA: TGTGCCAGCAGCATGGACAGCTCGGGGGGTTACGAGCAGTACTTC.

The chain combines TRBV5-4 with TRBJ1-3; a possible D gene is TRBD1 (5 bases). Germline V lookup: CDR1 SGHNT, CDR2 YYREEE (reference sequence). There are 15 residues in the CDR3. The V end was cut by 0 bases, the J end by 0 bases, with 7 bases between. Written as DNA, the CDR3 is TGTGCCAGCAGCTTGGGGGGGGACTCTGGAAACACCATATATTTT. Translation gives CASSLGGDSGNTIYF.

The rearrangement joins TRBV30 to TRBJ1-6; D is unclear. Germline V gene lookup returns CDR1 GTSNPN and CDR2 SVGIG (reference sequence). V was trimmed by 2 bases and J by 9 bases, leaving 26 bases between them. The CDR3 totals 18 residues. The CDR3 reads CAWSPRAVYAGLVSPLHF. CDR3 sequence (DNA): TGTGCCTGGAGTCCCCGGGCAGTTTATGCGGGTCTTGTTTCACCCCTCCACTTT.

V is TRBV6-4 and J is TRBJ2-3; TRBD2 matches 8 bases. The CDR3 length is 15 residues. J was trimmed by 4 bases and V by 4 bases; bases with no gene match: 7. Germline values: CDR1 MRHNA, CDR2 SNTAGT. The DNA of the CDR3 is TGTGCCAGCAGTGCGAGCGGGGGTTCCGCAGATACGCAGTATTTT. As protein: CASSASGGSADTQYF.

Here the CDR3 reads CASSHEGDFNYGYTF. The CDR3 DNA reads TGTGCCAGCAGCCACGAGGGGGATTTTAACTATGGCTACACCTTC. The chain combines TRBV13 with TRBJ1-2; tentative D call: TRBD1 (6 bases). Germline loops: CDR1 PRHDT, CDR2 FYEKMQ (reference sequence). V was shortened by 5 bases and J by 1 base, with 14 bases between the two germline ends. The CDR3 has 15 amino acids.

The V gene is TRBV5-4, the J gene TRBJ2-2, with 11 bases fitting TRBD2. CDR3 size: 16 residues. Germline CDR1 reads SGHNT; CDR2 reads YYREEE (reference sequence). Losses at the gene ends were 5 bases for V and 5 bases for J; bases not matched to a gene: 8. The CDR3, as DNA: TGTGCCAGCAGGCCTACTAGCGGGAGTTGGACCGGGGAGCTGTTTTTT. Amino acid sequence: CASRPTSGSWTGELFF.

This clone was observed a few times. This chain joins TRBV19 and TRBJ2-7, with D perhaps TRBD2 (5 bases). Germline CDR1 and CDR2: LNHDA and SQIVND (reference sequence). V lost 6 bases to trimming and J lost 5 bases, with 20 bases between them. There are 15 residues in the CDR3. The CDR3 region is CASRRAHERTNEQYF. In DNA form, the CDR3 reads TGTGCCAGTAGGCGGGCGCATGAGCGGACGAACGAGCAGTACTTC.

V usage is TRBV18 and J usage is TRBJ2-7; TRBD1 matches 10 bases. The CDR3 length is 15 residues. The V gene's germline CDR1 is KGHSH and CDR2 LQKENI. Losses at the gene ends were 0 bases for V and 5 bases for J; bases not matched to a gene: 4. CDR3 nucleotide sequence: TGTGCCAGCTCACCACCCGGGACAGGGGCCGACGAGCAGTACTTC. It yields the protein CASSPPGTGADEQYF.

V gene TRBV25-1 combines with J gene TRBJ1-6, with 7 bases identical to TRBD1. The germline CDR1 and CDR2 sequences are MGHDK and SYGVNS. This CDR3 has 14 amino acids. V gave up 8 bases and J gave up 9 bases; unmatched junction bases: 10. The CDR3 sequence is CASGRGGPSSPLHF. The CDR3 nucleotides are TGTGCCAGCGGCAGAGGGGGCCCTAGTTCACCCCTCCACTTT.

The V gene is TRBV6-1, the J gene TRBJ2-3; TRBD2 matches 8 bases. The CDR3 spans 15 residues. The trim removed 1 base at V and 2 bases at J, leaving 2 bases unmatched. Germline V gene sequence: CDR1 MNHNS, CDR2 SASEGT. CDR3 loop: CASSEGRGVTDTQYF. CDR3 sequence (DNA): TGTGCCAGCAGTGAAGGGCGGGGGGTCACAGATACGCAGTATTTT.

V is TRBV6-6 and J is TRBJ1-6; TRBD1 is a possible D gene (5 bases). Germline V gene sequence: CDR1 MNHNY, CDR2 SVGAGI (reference sequence). The CDR3 covers 16 residues. The ends were cut back, 6 bases at V and 0 bases at J, with 12 bases in the middle. CDR3: CASSPLDSSYNSPLHF. CDR3 DNA sequence: TGTGCCAGCAGCCCCCTCGACAGCTCCTATAATTCACCCCTCCACTTT.

The V call is TRBV6-6, the J call TRBJ2-5, with 9 nucleotides matching TRBD2. CDR3 size: 13 residues. Germline V lookup: CDR1 MNHNY, CDR2 SVGAGI (reference sequence). Trimming cost V 8 bases and J 6 bases; bases outside gene matches: 7. CDR3 sequence (DNA): TGTGCCAGCGAAGCGGGGGGCCGGAAGACCCAGTACTTC. This codes for CASEAGGRKTQYF.

The V gene is TRBV4-2, the J gene TRBJ2-3; 10 bases fit TRBD2. This CDR3 has 14 amino acids. Per the germline V gene, CDR1 is LGHNA and CDR2 is YNFKEQ. Unmatched junction bases numbered 3, after V lost 4 bases and J lost 5 bases. The CDR3 reads CASSLGTSEDTQYF. DNA for the CDR3: TGTGCCAGCAGCCTCGGGACTAGCGAAGATACGCAGTATTTT.

The J gene is TRBJ2-1, the V gene TRBV4-3; 11 bases align to TRBD1. This CDR3 has 14 amino acids. Germline CDR1 LGHNA, CDR2 YSLEER. The V and J ends lost 3 bases and 6 bases, in that order; junction bases with no gene match: 1. In nucleotides, the CDR3 is TGCGCCAGCAGCCAGGGGACAGGGGGCAATGAGCAGTTCTTC. The encoded protein is CASSQGTGGNEQFF.